Presented here are 18 T cell receptor beta chains from one specimen sequenced in a study of STAT5B mutations in CD4+ large granular lymphocyte leukemia. The table came from immunoSEQ multiplex PCR; TCRdb's copy has only in-frame clones and leaves some out. The sample includes tens of thousands of clones, about four fifths of them seen just once. Sequenced material: CD4+ T cells from blood buffy coats. These receptors were obtained from a human donor in good health.

The V and J genes are TRBV6-6 and TRBJ1-1; TRBD1 matches 7 bases. The CDR3 is 16 residues long. The J segment lost 0 bases and the V segment lost 8 bases, leaving 12 bases of the junction unmatched. In germline, CDR1 is MNHNY, CDR2 SVGAGI (reference sequence). The CDR3 protein is CASWDRQGSVNTEAFF. The CDR3 nucleotides are TGTGCCAGCTGGGATAGACAGGGATCCGTGAACACTGAAGCTTTCTTT.

The chain has TRBV30 and TRBJ1-5; no clear D. The germline CDR1 and CDR2 sequences are GTSNPN and SVGIG (reference sequence). CDR3 size: 13 residues. The germline V and J ends were trimmed by 0 bases and 5 bases, with 8 bases remaining between them. DNA for the CDR3: TGTGCCTGGAGTGTTCAGTACGATCAGCCCCAGCATTTT. This codes for CAWSVQYDQPQHF.

This chain uses TRBV5-1 with TRBJ1-3; D is undetermined. The CDR3 runs to 15 residues. Trimming took off 0 bases at V and 0 bases at J, with 7 bases between the two ends. The germline gives CDR1 SGHRS, CDR2 YFSETQ. The CDR3 protein is CASSLVWGSGNTIYF. The DNA of the CDR3 is TGCGCCAGCAGCTTGGTTTGGGGCTCTGGAAACACCATATATTTT.

The chain uses TRBV6-1 and TRBJ1-1; D perhaps matches TRBD1 (6 bases). V was cut by 2 bases and J by 8 bases, with 15 bases left in between. The CDR3 has 14 residues. Germline assignment: CDR1 MNHNS and CDR2 SASEGT. The CDR3 nucleotides are TGTGCCAGCAGTGAATCCTCAGGGGTCAGGGAAGCTTTCTTT. Amino acid sequence: CASSESSGVREAFF.

The rearrangement uses TRBV28 and TRBJ1-2; weak D call: TRBD1 (5 bases). The CDR3 spans 12 residues. V lost 8 bases to trimming and J lost 8 bases, with 15 bases between them. The germline V gene has CDR1 MDHEN and CDR2 SYDVKM. CDR3 protein: CASGAAYRGYTF. The CDR3 coding sequence is TGTGCCAGCGGGGCAGCCTACCGAGGCTACACCTTC.

The rearrangement uses TRBV29-1 and TRBJ1-2; a weak D match, TRBD1 (6 bases). Deletions cut 1 base from V and 8 bases from J, with 14 bases between. The CDR3 totals 13 residues. Germline loops: CDR1 SQVTM, CDR2 ANQGSEA. CDR3 amino acids: CSVEGSGDGGYTF. CDR3 coding DNA: TGCAGCGTTGAAGGGTCAGGGGACGGAGGCTACACCTTC. The full variable domain, its missing parts supplied by reference TRBV29-1 and TRBJ1-2, is SAVISQKPSRDICQRGTSLTIQCQVDSQVTMMFWYRQQPGQSLTLIATANQGSEATYESGFVIDKFPISRPNLTFSTLTVSNMSPEDSSIYLCSVEGSGDGGYTFGSGTRLTVV.

V gene TRBV6-1 combines with J gene TRBJ2-7; D might be TRBD1 (5 bases). There are 11 residues in the CDR3. Germline V CDR1 and CDR2: MNHNS, SASEGT. Trimming left V 9 bases short and J 6 bases short, with 12 bases between. CDR3 residues: CASFQGSEQYF. CDR3 nucleotides: TGTGCCAGTTTTCAGGGATCCGAGCAGTACTTC.

This sequence joins TRBV18 and TRBJ1-3, with D unclear. V was clipped by 3 bases and J by 3 bases, with 21 bases between them. The CDR3 consists of 18 residues. CDR1 KGHSH and CDR2 LQKENI come from the germline V gene. This chain's CDR3 is CASSPPGLEVGHGNTIYF. For the CDR3, the DNA is TGTGCCAGCTCACCCCCCGGCTTAGAGGTCGGGCATGGAAACACCATATATTTT.

The rearrangement uses TRBV19 and TRBJ2-7; D perhaps matches TRBD1 (6 bases). The CDR3 runs 12 residues. Germline V gene lookup returns CDR1 LNHDA and CDR2 SQIVND (reference sequence). The V end lost 6 bases, the J end lost 7 bases, and 13 bases lay between the germline ends. The CDR3 coding sequence is TGTGCCAGTAGCGACAGGATGAGGGAGCAGTACTTC. Protein sequence: CASSDRMREQYF.

V and J are TRBV5-1 and TRBJ1-5; D remains ambiguous. The germline V gene encodes CDR1 SGHRS and CDR2 YFSETQ. This CDR3 contains 15 residues. The V end lost 5 bases, the J end lost 2 bases, and 14 bases lay between the germline ends. CDR3 nucleotides: TGCGCCAGCAGGTGGGGAACGGATGGCAATCAGCCCCAGCATTTT. The encoded protein is CASRWGTDGNQPQHF.

The chain uses TRBV18 and TRBJ2-1; 7 bases agree with TRBD1. Unmatched junction bases numbered 21, after V lost 3 bases and J lost 4 bases. CDR1 and CDR2 (germline): KGHSH, LQKENI. This CDR3 contains 20 residues. The CDR3 spells CASSPRPLTDRDSDYNEQFF. The CDR3, as DNA: TGTGCCAGCTCACCTCGCCCACTTACCGACCGGGACAGCGATTACAATGAGCAGTTCTTC.

The J gene is TRBJ2-1, the V gene TRBV5-3; no clear D gene. TRBV5-3 is an open reading frame, and its role is uncertain. The CDR3 contains 16 residues. V lost 4 bases and J lost 3, with 17 bases in between. CDR3 DNA: TGTGCCAGAAGCCCCCTGTCCCCTTTAGGCTACAATGAGCAGTTCTTC. This encodes CARSPLSPLGYNEQFF.

The chain uses TRBV2 and TRBJ1-2; 8 bases are a match to TRBD1. Germline CDR1 is SNHLY and CDR2 is FYNNEI. J was trimmed by 7 bases and V by 6 bases; bases with no gene match: 7. There are 13 residues in the CDR3. The CDR3 region has the DNA TGTGCCAGCAGAAGTCGGACAGGGTTTGGCTACACCTTC. Protein product: CASRSRTGFGYTF.

The chain has TRBV5-6 and TRBJ2-3, with 15 bases fitting TRBD2. J was trimmed by 2 bases and V by 5 bases; bases with no gene match: 6. Germline CDR1 and CDR2: SGHDT and YYEEEE. This CDR3 has 17 amino acids. The CDR3 is CASRGLAGGPDTDTQYF. The CDR3 DNA is TGTGCCAGCAGAGGACTAGCGGGGGGGCCCGACACAGATACGCAGTATTTT.

The V gene is TRBV5-1, the J gene TRBJ2-7; possible D gene TRBD2, 7 bases. Germline V gene sequence: CDR1 SGHRS, CDR2 YFSETQ. V was shortened by 4 bases and J by 4 bases, with 15 bases between the two germline ends. The length of the CDR3 is 14 residues. The CDR3: CASSPTGGGYEQYF. Here the CDR3 DNA reads TGCGCCAGCAGCCCCACGGGGGGCGGATACGAGCAGTACTTC.

This chain uses TRBV19 with TRBJ2-3; possible D gene TRBD2, 6 bases. The CDR3 sequence is 14 residues long. V gave up 6 bases and J gave up 4 bases, with 14 bases separating them. The germline gives CDR1 LNHDA, CDR2 SQIVND (reference sequence). The CDR3 DNA is TGTGCCAGTAGCGGGAGAAAAGAGGCAGATACGCAGTATTTT. This translates into CASSGRKEADTQYF.

The V and J genes are TRBV30 and TRBJ2-3; 9 bases fit TRBD2. Germline loops: CDR1 GTSNPN, CDR2 SVGIG (reference sequence). V dropped 2 bases and J dropped 4; count of bases not matched to a gene: 7. The CDR3 extends over 15 amino acids. CDR3 sequence: CAWSTGTSLSDTQYF. CDR3 sequence (DNA): TGTGCCTGGAGTACCGGGACTAGCCTTTCAGATACGCAGTATTTT.

V is TRBV30 and J is TRBJ1-1; TRBD1 might be the D (5 bases). V gave up 8 bases and J gave up 7 bases, with 23 bases separating them. Germline values: CDR1 GTSNPN, CDR2 SVGIG (reference sequence). CDR3 size: 14 residues. CDR3 sequence reads: CAGARWQGKVEAFF. The CDR3 region has the DNA TGTGCCGGAGCCCGGTGGCAGGGTAAGGTTGAAGCTTTCTTT. Full variable domain (outside the CDR3, taken from reference TRBV30 and TRBJ1-1): SQTIHQWPATLVQPVGSPLSLECTVEGTSNPNLYWYRQAAGRGLQLLFYSVGIGQISSEVPQNLSASRPQDRQFILSSKKLLLSDSGFYLCAGARWQGKVEAFFGQGTRLTVV.